These 23 T cell receptor beta chains share one sample of origin, sequenced in a study of low-dose radiotherapy and immunotherapy resistance in tumors. Primers targeting TRAV and TRBV primed first-strand cDNA, covering alpha and beta chains. A roughly 20-cycle PCR with a constant-region primer and V-primer adapter amplified TCRs. Each CDR3 protein gets one entry after TCRdb re-called the reads with MiXCR. Of about 12,000 distinct CDR3 sequences in the sample, roughly 71% are singletons; the top ten hold about 3%. Every receptor here comes from a human donor with advanced metastatic prostate, ovarian, gallbladder or colorectal cancer (not recorded which). This table probably holds off-target reads from a library built for another chain.

The chain carries TRBV4-3 and TRBJ2-1, with D possibly being TRBD2 (5 bases). The ends were cut back, 0 bases at V and 6 bases at J, with 9 bases in the middle. The CDR3 is made up of 14 amino acids. Germline V gene lookup returns CDR1 LGHNA and CDR2 YSLEER. The DNA for the CDR3 is TGCGCCAGCAGCCAAGAGGCACGGGGCAATGAGCAGTTCTTC. It translates to CASSQEARGNEQFF.

Comments on this clonotype: One end of the junction varies from germline; a read error may be responsible. The gene calls are TRBV5-3 and TRBJ2-7; D is unclear. TRBV5-3 is treated as an ORF (open reading frame) with a function not yet certain. This CDR3 comprises 11 residues. This chain's CDR3 is CASSSLYEQYF. In nucleotides, the CDR3 is TGTGCCAGCAGCTCCCTCTACGAGCAGTACTTC.

The V gene is TRBV29-1, the J gene TRBJ1-1; 9 positions agree with TRBD1. The CDR3 contains 15 residues. In germline, CDR1 is SQVTM, CDR2 ANQGSEA. With 3 bases clipped from V and 4 bases from J, the junction kept 9 bases outside the gene matches. The CDR3, as DNA: TGCAGCGTTGAGGCCGACAGGGGGGCGGCCACTGAAGCTTTCTTT. Its protein product is CSVEADRGAATEAFF.

The gene calls are TRBV7-8 and TRBJ2-3, with TRBD2 matching 7 bases. Germline-derived CDR1 and CDR2 are SGHVS and FQNEAQ. This CDR3 comprises 12 residues. The ends lost 11 bases at V and 2 bases at J; junction bases unmatched: 4. CDR3 nucleotide sequence: TGTGCCTCGCGACTAGCCACAGATACGCAGTATTTT. Its translation is CASRLATDTQYF.

Note on this clonotype: Relative to the germline gene, one junction end is altered; a read error may explain this. The chain links TRBV28 to TRBJ1-4; D remains ambiguous. CDR1 is MDHEN, CDR2 SYDVKM, per germline. The CDR3 loop spans 14 amino acids. The CDR3 loop reads CASSKTIYSGKLFF. CDR3 in DNA: TGCGCCAGCAGTAAGACAATCTATTCCGGAAAACTGTTTTTT.

This chain links TRBV4-1 with TRBJ2-3; a weak D match, TRBD1 (5 bases). The germline V gene has CDR1 MGHRA and CDR2 YSYEKL. V lost 0 bases, J lost 8 bases, and 15 bases lay in between. This CDR3 is built from 15 residues. CDR3 in amino acids: CASSQEGPGLGTQYF. CDR3 nucleotides: TGCGCCAGCAGCCAAGAGGGGCCAGGGTTGGGTACGCAGTATTTT.

The rearrangement joins TRBV29-1 to TRBJ2-7; D not resolved. With 4 bases removed from V and 0 bases from J, the gap between germline ends came to 7 bases. Germline V gene data show CDR1 as SQVTM and CDR2 as ANQGSEA. The CDR3 runs 12 residues. The CDR3 nucleotides are TGCAGCGTTGTCGGTAGCTCCTACGAGCAGTACTTC. Translating it yields CSVVGSSYEQYF.

The rearrangement joins TRBV5-1 to TRBJ2-7; D unresolved. The CDR3 extends over 17 amino acids. CDR1 and CDR2 from the germline V gene are SGHRS and YFSETQ. Trimming removed 4 bases at V and 0 bases at J, with 20 bases between. CDR3 in amino acids: CASSANPTTQVSYEQYF. The DNA for the CDR3 is TGCGCCAGCAGCGCAAACCCCACGACACAAGTCTCCTACGAGCAGTACTTC.

This clonotype was observed once. The rearrangement links TRBV19 to TRBJ1-5; 10 nucleotides align to TRBD1. V was pared by 6 bases and J by 6 bases, with 8 bases of the junction left unmatched. The CDR3 runs to 15 residues. Germline CDR1 is LNHDA and CDR2 is SQIVND (reference sequence). The CDR3 is CASRAGQGYGQPQHF. CDR3 sequence (DNA): TGTGCCAGTAGGGCGGGACAGGGGTATGGTCAGCCCCAGCATTTT.

The gene calls are TRBV29-1 and TRBJ2-5; TRBD2 matches at 10 bases. The CDR3 spans 13 residues. From germline, CDR1 is SQVTM and CDR2 ANQGSEA. V lost 5 bases, J lost 2 bases, and 2 bases stayed unmatched. CDR3 loop: CSVRTSGQETQYF. As DNA, the CDR3 is TGCAGCGTTCGGACTAGCGGTCAAGAGACCCAGTACTTC. Variable domain in full (rest from reference TRBV29-1 and TRBJ2-5): SAVISQKPSRDICQRGTSLTIQCQVDSQVTMMFWYRQQPGQSLTLIATANQGSEATYESGFVIDKFPISRPNLTFSTLTVSNMSPEDSSIYLCSVRTSGQETQYFGPGTRLLVL.

This clonotype was picked up one time. The V and J genes are TRBV18 and TRBJ2-1; TRBD2 agrees at 11 bases. CDR3 length equals 16 residues. Germline lookup yields CDR1 KGHSH and CDR2 LQKENI. V was clipped by 0 bases and J by 10 bases; unmatched bases: 8. CDR3 DNA: TGTGCCAGCTCACCACCCATGGGACTAGCGGATTTCGAGCAGTTCTTC. Amino acid sequence: CASSPPMGLADFEQFF. The full variable domain, completed using reference TRBV18 and TRBJ2-1, is NAGVMQNPRHLVRRRGQEARLRCSPMKGHSHVYWYRQLPEEGLKFMVYLQKENIIDESGMPKERFSAEFPKEGPSILRIQQVVRGDSAAYFCASSPPMGLADFEQFFGPGTRLTVL.

The chain combines TRBV28 with TRBJ1-2, with 10 nucleotides matching TRBD1. Trimming took 9 bases from V and 6 from J; bases not matched to a gene: 7. The CDR3 has 13 residues. Germline V lookup: CDR1 MDHEN, CDR2 SYDVKM. CDR3 coding DNA: TGTGCCAGTTTTGACAGGGGGCGAAATGGCTACACCTTC. Translating gives CASFDRGRNGYTF.

This clonotype was picked up one time. One end of the junction is discordant with germline, which a read error may explain. CDR3 coding DNA: TGTGCCAGCGCACCGGGGGGCGGTGAAAAACTGTTTTTT. Amino acids: CASAPGGGEKLFF. The genes are TRBV18 and TRBJ1-4, with D possibly matching TRBD1 (6 bases). CDR3 length equals 13 residues. Germline CDR1 and CDR2: KGHSH and LQKENI.

The chain joins TRBV20-1 to TRBJ2-1; 9 bases agree with TRBD2. With 5 bases clipped from V and 0 bases from J, the junction kept 8 bases outside the gene matches. The CDR3 length is 16 residues. Germline assignment: CDR1 DFQATT and CDR2 SNEGSKA (reference sequence). As DNA, the CDR3 is TGCAGTGCTCCTGAAAGACTAGCGGCCTCCTACAATGAGCAGTTCTTC. Protein sequence: CSAPERLAASYNEQFF.

This clonotype was observed once. The chain uses TRBV7-2 and TRBJ2-3, with D possibly matching TRBD2 (6 bases). In germline, CDR1 is SGHTA, CDR2 FQGNSA. The CDR3 consists of 14 residues. V was trimmed by 4 bases and J by 0 bases, leaving 8 bases between them. CDR3 sequence: CASSSGLSTDTQYF. The CDR3 nucleotides are TGTGCCAGCAGCTCAGGACTAAGCACAGATACGCAGTATTTT.

The chain couples TRBV6-2 or TRBV6-3 to TRBJ2-7; D is perhaps TRBD2 (6 bases). With 6 bases removed from V and 0 bases from J, the gap between germline ends came to 12 bases. Germline values: CDR1 MNHEY, CDR2 SVGEGT. This CDR3 is 14 amino acids long. The CDR3 DNA reads TGTGCCAGCAGAGAGGAGGGTAACTCCTACGAGCAGTACTTC. Its protein is CASREEGNSYEQYF.

The chain couples TRBV28 to TRBJ2-7; D gene unclear. CDR1 is MDHEN and CDR2 is SYDVKM in the germline V gene. V gave up 5 bases and J gave up 1 base, with 21 bases separating them. This CDR3 is built from 17 residues. The CDR3 protein is CASSVGRFDLASYEQYF. The CDR3 bases are TGTGCCAGCAGTGTCGGACGGTTTGACCTTGCTTCCTACGAGCAGTACTTC.

The chain combines TRBV7-2 with TRBJ2-1; 12 bases are a match to TRBD2. Germline V gene lookup returns CDR1 SGHTA and CDR2 FQGNSA. V dropped 6 bases and J dropped 1; count of bases not matched to a gene: 10. CDR3 size: 18 residues. CDR3 sequence reads: CASSQRGTSGPSYNEQFF. CDR3 DNA sequence: TGTGCCAGCAGTCAACGGGGGACTAGCGGGCCTTCCTACAATGAGCAGTTCTTC.

The chain carries TRBV6-2 or TRBV6-3 and TRBJ2-3; D is unclear. The CDR3 has 15 amino acids. The germline V and J ends were trimmed by 6 bases and 4 bases, with 17 bases remaining between them. Per the germline V gene, CDR1 is MNHEY and CDR2 is SVGEGT. In DNA, the CDR3 is TGTGCCAGCAGCCGTGTGAAGGGTAGGGCAGATACGCAGTATTTT. It is translated as CASSRVKGRADTQYF.

This clonotype has just a few counts. The chain has TRBV28 and TRBJ2-7; D remains ambiguous. Germline CDR1 reads MDHEN; CDR2 reads SYDVKM. The length of the CDR3 is 12 residues. V lost 8 bases and J lost 3, with 11 bases in between. In nucleotides, the CDR3 is TGTGCCAGCCGTAAAACATACTACGAGCAGTACTTC. Translated: CASRKTYYEQYF.

This clonotype appeared a few times. The rearrangement links TRBV5-1 to TRBJ2-1; 14 nucleotides agree with TRBD2. Germline V CDR1 and CDR2: SGHRS, YFSETQ. The CDR3 has 18 residues. The trim removed 0 bases at V and 5 bases at J, leaving 7 bases unmatched. Here the CDR3 reads CASSLGMTSGRENNEQFF. DNA for the CDR3: TGCGCCAGCAGCTTGGGAATGACTAGCGGGAGGGAGAACAATGAGCAGTTCTTC. Together with reference TRBV5-1 and TRBJ2-1, the CDR3 gives the full variable domain: KAGVTQTPRYLIKTRGQQVTLSCSPISGHRSVSWYQQTPGQGLQFLFEYFSETQRNKGNFPGRFSGRQFSNSRSEMNVSTLELGDSALYLCASSLGMTSGRENNEQFFGPGTRLTVL.

This chain connects TRBV6-2 or TRBV6-3 to TRBJ2-7; D remains ambiguous. Trimming pared 7 bases from V and 0 bases from J, leaving 16 bases between. This CDR3 is built from 15 residues. CDR1 is MNHEY, CDR2 SVGEGT, per germline. CDR3 loop: CASIRSRTGSYEQYF. CDR3 DNA sequence: TGTGCCAGCATTCGATCCAGGACGGGCTCCTACGAGCAGTACTTC.

The chain employs TRBV18 and TRBJ2-7, with 11 bases matching TRBD2. This CDR3 has 15 residues. The V and J ends lost 5 bases and 2 bases, in that order; junction bases with no gene match: 5. CDR1 is KGHSH and CDR2 is LQKENI in the germline V gene. The CDR3 region is CASSYGTSGPYEQYF. The CDR3 DNA reads as TGTGCCAGCTCATACGGGACTAGCGGACCCTACGAGCAGTACTTC.